A single sample is the source of the 2 T cell receptor beta chains below, sequenced in a study of shared clonotypes between healthy human individuals. Generated by immunoSEQ multiplex PCR, the TCRdb table keeps only in-frame clones and is missing some. The table includes fewer than 650,000 clones, around 80% detected once. The specimen was PBMCs. The receptors shown here come from a woman in her forties in good health. Some clones in this sample may be carry-over from other donors' samples.

The chain recombines TRBV7-8 with TRBJ2-2, with 9 nucleotides matching TRBD1. CDR1 is SGHVS and CDR2 is FQNEAQ in the germline V gene. The V gene end was trimmed by 6 bases and the J gene end by 4 bases; junction bases not matched to a gene: 15. This CDR3 has 18 amino acids. The CDR3 nucleotides read TGTGCCAGCAGATCACCACAGGGGGCGCCCCGTAGCACCGGGGAGCTGTTTTTT. Encoded protein: CASRSPQGAPRSTGELFF.

V and J are TRBV5-4 and TRBJ1-3; TRBD1 might be the D (6 bases). Trimming took 3 bases from V and 8 from J, leaving 12 bases between them. Per germline, CDR1 SGHNT and CDR2 YYREEE (reference sequence). The CDR3 loop spans 13 amino acids. Written as DNA, the CDR3 is TGTGCCAGCAGCTCACAGGGTACGGACACCATATATTTT. Amino acids: CASSSQGTDTIYF.